The present T cell receptor (beta chain) was sequenced within a study of blood T cell repertoires in COVID-19. About the study: Samples of COVID-19 (acute and convalescent) were obtained from the United States, Italy and Spain.

Participant reports of clinical history set cohort assignment. Resolution of symptoms, clearance, or two negative PCRs was present in recovered Cohort 3 donors. Original processing methods: Nucleated cell counts were estimated from reference gene primer amplification. Profiled with immunoSEQ multiplex PCR; TCRdb holds only in-frame clones, not every one. Clonal size and the V and J genes are those of that table, whereas D and trimming came from the DNA. The sample has over 400,000 clones, 80% to 90% seen once. The CDR3 runs 13 residues. Germline-derived CDR1 and CDR2 are LNHNV and YYDKDF (reference sequence). Trimming took off 0 bases at V and 11 bases at J, with 12 bases between the two ends.

The chain employs TRBV15 and TRBJ2-3; D may be TRBD2 (5 bases). Sequencing was carried out using PBMCs or T cells enriched from blood (not recorded which). This receptor was obtained from a woman aged 55-75 years who had recovered from COVID-19. The DNA for the CDR3 is TGTGCCACCAGCAGAGATCTAGGGCGGGTGCAGTATTTT. Protein sequence: CATSRDLGRVQYF.